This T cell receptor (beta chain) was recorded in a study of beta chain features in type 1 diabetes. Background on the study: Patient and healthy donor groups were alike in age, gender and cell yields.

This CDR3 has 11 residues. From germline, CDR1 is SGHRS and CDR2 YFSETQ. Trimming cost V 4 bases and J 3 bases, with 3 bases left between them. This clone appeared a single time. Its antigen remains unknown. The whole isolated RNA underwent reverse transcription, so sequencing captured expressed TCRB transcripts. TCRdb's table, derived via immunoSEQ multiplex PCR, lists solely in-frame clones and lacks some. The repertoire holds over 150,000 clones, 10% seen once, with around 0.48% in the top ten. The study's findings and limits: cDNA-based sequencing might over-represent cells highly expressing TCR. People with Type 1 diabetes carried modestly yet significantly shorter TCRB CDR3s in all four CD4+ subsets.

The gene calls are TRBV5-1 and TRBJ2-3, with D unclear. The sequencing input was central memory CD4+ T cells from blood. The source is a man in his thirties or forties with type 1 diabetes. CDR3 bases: TGCGCCAGCAGCCAGACAGATACGCAGTATTTT. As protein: CASSQTDTQYF.